The 17 T cell receptor beta chains below all came from one sample that was sequenced in a study of identical twins. In TCRdb, the 5' RACE reads were re-called with MiXCR into one record per CDR3 protein. In the table there are about 530,000 distinct CDR3 sequences, 20% to 25% of which are singletons. The sample also formed part of further work on yellow fever vaccine responses in identical twins.

Sequencing was done on a sample of CD4+ T cells sorted from blood. The source of these receptors is a woman under 30 in good health.

CDR3 bases: TGTGCCACCAGCAGATATTTTAGCGGGGGGTTGAACAATGAGCAGTTCTTC. It is translated as CATSRYFSGGLNNEQFF. The chain combines TRBV15 with TRBJ2-1, with 10 nucleotides matching TRBD2. Trimming cost V 2 bases and J 5 bases; bases outside gene matches: 9. Looked up from germline, CDR1 is LNHNV and CDR2 is YYDKDF (reference sequence). CDR3 size: 17 residues.

This clonotype was counted only a few times. The V gene is TRBV3-1, the J gene TRBJ2-3; D might be TRBD1 or TRBD2, each matching 6 bases. This CDR3 contains 16 residues. V lost 4 bases and J lost 0, with 14 bases in between. Germline assignment: CDR1 LGHDT and CDR2 YNNKEL (reference sequence). The CDR3 DNA reads TGTGCCAGCAGCCCACTGCACGGGGGCAGCACAGATACGCAGTATTTT. This encodes CASSPLHGGSTDTQYF.

This clonotype occurred a few times. The V and J genes are TRBV12-3 or TRBV12-4 and TRBJ2-7; D perhaps matches TRBD2 (7 bases). This CDR3 comprises 16 residues. Trimming took off 4 bases at V and 5 bases at J, with 21 bases between the two ends. The CDR3 DNA sequence: TGTGCCAGCAGTTCCAGAGGGGGGGGAGACGGGCACGAGCAGTACTTC. Its protein is CASSSRGGGDGHEQYF.

This clonotype showed up just a few times. The J gene is TRBJ2-1, the V gene TRBV6-1; 7 bases agree with TRBD2. Germline V lookup: CDR1 MNHNS, CDR2 SASEGT. With 5 bases clipped from V and 10 bases from J, the junction kept 8 bases outside the gene matches. The CDR3 has 13 amino acids. The CDR3 DNA reads as TGTGCCAGCAGTCGACGGGGGGTCAGAGAGCAGTTCTTC. Protein sequence: CASSRRGVREQFF.

The rearrangement joins TRBV7-9 to TRBJ2-1; the D gene is possibly TRBD2 (6 bases). CDR1 SEHNR and CDR2 FQNEAQ come from the germline V gene (reference sequence). V dropped 1 base and J dropped 2 bases, with 12 bases sitting between them. The CDR3 is 16 amino acids. The CDR3 sequence is CASSLGGVGAYNEQFF. As DNA, the CDR3 is TGTGCCAGCAGCTTAGGGGGGGTTGGAGCCTACAATGAGCAGTTCTTC. The full variable domain, its missing parts supplied by reference TRBV7-9 and TRBJ2-1, is DTGVSQNPRHKITKRGQNVTFRCDPISEHNRLYWYRQTLGQGPEFLTYFQNEAQLEKSRLLSDRFSAERPKGSFSTLEIQRTEQGDSAMYLCASSLGGVGAYNEQFFGPGTRLTVL.

The table lists this clonotype with many counts. The chain has TRBV12-3 or TRBV12-4 and TRBJ2-7; the match to TRBD2 covers 12 bases. V gave up 2 bases and J gave up 2 bases; unmatched junction bases: 1. This CDR3 contains 15 residues. The CDR3 sequence is CASSLLAGGTYEQYF. The DNA of the CDR3 is TGTGCCAGCAGTTTACTAGCGGGAGGGACCTACGAGCAGTACTTC.

The V and J genes are TRBV20-1 and TRBJ2-7; the D call may be TRBD1 or TRBD2 (5 bases each). The V end was cut by 5 bases, the J end by 0 bases, with 11 bases between. Germline V gives CDR1 DFQATT, CDR2 SNEGSKA (reference sequence). The CDR3 loop spans 13 amino acids. CDR3 amino acids: CSAWDLLSYEQYV. CDR3 sequence (DNA): TGCAGTGCTTGGGACCTTCTCTCCTACGAGCAGTACGTC.

Only one count was recorded for this clonotype. This chain uses TRBV20-1 with TRBJ1-6, with 8 nucleotides matching TRBD1. Germline V gene data show CDR1 as DFQATT and CDR2 as SNEGSKA (reference sequence). The CDR3 covers 13 residues. The junction had 6 bases not matched to a gene; V was cut back by 6 bases and J by 8 bases. CDR3 bases: TGCAGTGCCGACCGGACAGGGCATTCACCCCTCCACTTT. The encoded protein is CSADRTGHSPLHF.

The chain carries TRBV7-2 and TRBJ2-1; either TRBD1 or TRBD2 may fit D (6 bases each). This CDR3 is built from 14 residues. Germline V gene sequence: CDR1 SGHTA, CDR2 FQGNSA. Between the trimmed V and J ends, which lost 5 bases and 6 bases, there was a span of 14 bases. The CDR3 loop reads CASSPRWGANEQFF. As DNA, the CDR3 is TGTGCCAGCAGCCCACGATGGGGGGCCAATGAGCAGTTCTTC. The entire variable domain, with the rest obtained from reference TRBV7-2 and TRBJ2-1, is as follows: GAGVSQSPSNKVTEKGKDVELRCDPISGHTALYWYRQSLGQGLEFLIYFQGNSAPDKSGLPSDRFSAERTGGSVSTLTIQRTQQEDSAVYLCASSPRWGANEQFFGPGTRLTVL.

This clonotype was seen more than once but under ten times. V usage is TRBV20-1 and J usage is TRBJ2-1; TRBD2 matches at 8 bases. Losses at the gene ends were 5 bases for V and 0 bases for J; bases not matched to a gene: 12. The V gene's germline CDR1 is DFQATT and CDR2 SNEGSKA (reference sequence). This CDR3 spans 17 amino acids. The DNA of the CDR3 is TGCAGTGCTCGAAACCCATCCGGGAGGGTCTCCTACAATGAGCAGTTCTTC. It is translated as CSARNPSGRVSYNEQFF.

The CDR3 spells CASSQGLAGVHEQFF. Written as DNA, the CDR3 is TGTGCCAGCAGCCAAGGACTAGCGGGAGTCCATGAGCAGTTCTTC. V and J are TRBV12-3 or TRBV12-4 and TRBJ2-1; 13 bases are shared with TRBD2. J lost 8 bases, V lost 6 bases, and 7 bases had no gene match. This CDR3 has 15 amino acids.

This clonotype was counted only a few times. The chain is built from TRBV12-3 or TRBV12-4 and TRBJ1-5; D ambiguous. CDR3 length: 13 residues. Trimming removed 4 bases at V and 7 bases at J, with 11 bases between. CDR3 loop: CASSSRGRQPQHF. CDR3 DNA: TGTGCCAGCAGTTCCCGGGGAAGGCAGCCCCAGCATTTT.

This clonotype was seen only a few times. V is TRBV12-3 or TRBV12-4 and J is TRBJ1-2; D not resolved. V was cut by 6 bases and J by 5 bases, with 10 bases left in between. CDR3 length: 12 residues. This chain's CDR3 is CASSRAGYGYTF. For the CDR3, the DNA is TGTGCCAGCAGCCGTGCGGGGTATGGCTACACCTTC.

Here the CDR3 reads CASSLALLLGSENIQYF. For the CDR3, the DNA is TGTGCCAGCAGCTTAGCCCTCCTGCTTGGGTCGGAAAACATTCAGTACTTC. The gene calls are TRBV7-2 and TRBJ2-4, with unresolved D. This CDR3 is 17 amino acids long. CDR1 and CDR2 (germline): SGHTA, FQGNSA. V was clipped by 0 bases and J by 5 bases, with 17 bases between them.

This clonotype was found a few times. The chain recombines TRBV2 with TRBJ2-6; no reliable D call. This CDR3 is built from 17 residues. CDR1 is SNHLY and CDR2 is FYNNEI in the germline V gene. V dropped 7 bases and J dropped 0 bases, with 16 bases sitting between them. CDR3 sequence reads: CASNEARTYSGANVLTF. CDR3 DNA: TGTGCCAGCAACGAGGCACGGACCTACTCTGGGGCCAACGTCCTGACTTTC.

This clonotype was recorded a few times. V and J are TRBV19 and TRBJ1-1; D is unclear. The CDR3 length is 17 residues. Trimming left V 5 bases short and J 0 bases short, with 19 bases between. The germline V gene has CDR1 LNHDA and CDR2 SQIVND (reference sequence). CDR3 nucleotides: TGTGCCAGTAGTCCAATTCGCGGACGGGGAATGAACACTGAAGCTTTCTTT. Encoded protein: CASSPIRGRGMNTEAFF.

J is TRBJ2-2 and V is TRBV4-1, with a weak D call TRBD1 (6 bases). CDR3 length equals 14 residues. V was trimmed by 0 bases and J by 7 bases, leaving 9 bases between them. Germline CDR1 reads MGHRA; CDR2 reads YSYEKL. CDR3 sequence: CASSQEQGIGELFF. The CDR3 DNA is TGCGCCAGCAGCCAAGAACAGGGTATCGGGGAGCTGTTTTTT.